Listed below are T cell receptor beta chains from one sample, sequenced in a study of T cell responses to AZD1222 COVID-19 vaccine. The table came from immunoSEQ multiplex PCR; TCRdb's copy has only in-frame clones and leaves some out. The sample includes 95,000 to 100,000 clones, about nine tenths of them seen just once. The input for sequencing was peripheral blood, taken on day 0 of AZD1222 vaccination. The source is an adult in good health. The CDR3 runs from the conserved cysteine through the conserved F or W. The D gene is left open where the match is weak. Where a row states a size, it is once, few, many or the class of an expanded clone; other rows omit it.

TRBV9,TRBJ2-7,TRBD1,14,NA,CASGTGQFSYEQYF,TGTGCCAGCGGTACGGGACAGTTCTCCTACGAGCAGTACTTC
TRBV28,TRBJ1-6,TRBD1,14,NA,CASRRTGSASPLHF,TGTGCCAGCAGAAGGACAGGGTCGGCTTCACCCCTCCACTTT
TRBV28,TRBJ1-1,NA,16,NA,CASSASGAIGITEAFF,TGTGCCAGCAGCGCGTCAGGGGCGATAGGTATCACTGAAGCTTTCTTT
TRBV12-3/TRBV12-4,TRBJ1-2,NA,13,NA,CASSSRGRDGYTF,TGTGCCAGCAGTTCTCGGGGGCGCGATGGCTACACCTTC
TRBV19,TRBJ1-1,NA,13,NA,CASSIVSHTEAFF,TGTGCCAGTAGTATTGTCTCTCACACTGAAGCTTTCTTT
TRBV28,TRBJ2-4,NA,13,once,CASTTRAKNIQYF,TGTGCCAGCACGACGAGAGCCAAAAACATTCAGTACTTC
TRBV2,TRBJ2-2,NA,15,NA,CASSEVGGEDGELFF,TGTGCCAGCAGTGAAGTGGGGGGAGAGGACGGGGAGCTGTTTTTT
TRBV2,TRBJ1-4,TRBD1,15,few,CASSDSHRGLEKLFF,TGTGCCAGCAGTGACTCTCACAGGGGGCTTGAAAAACTGTTTTTT
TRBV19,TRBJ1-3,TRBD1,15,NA,CASSRSTGTGNTIYF,TGTGCCAGTAGTCGCTCGACAGGGACTGGAAACACCATATATTTT
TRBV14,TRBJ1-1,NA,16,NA,CASSQEVGTVGSEAFF,TGTGCCAGCAGCCAAGAGGTCGGGACGGTGGGATCTGAAGCTTTCTTT
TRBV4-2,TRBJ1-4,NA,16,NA,CASSQGTGGPNEKLFF,TGTGCCAGCAGCCAAGGAACGGGGGGACCTAATGAAAAACTGTTTTTT
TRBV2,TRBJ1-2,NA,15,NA,CASSPLRDTNYGYTF,TGTGCCAGCAGTCCACTCAGGGACACTAACTATGGCTACACCTTC
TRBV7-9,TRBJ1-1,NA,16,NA,CASRGDTRGGNTEAFF,TGTGCCAGCCGAGGAGATACGAGGGGAGGGAACACTGAAGCTTTCTTT
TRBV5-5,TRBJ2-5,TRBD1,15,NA,CASSLETGMQETQYF,TGTGCCAGCAGCTTGGAGACAGGGATGCAAGAGACCCAGTACTTC
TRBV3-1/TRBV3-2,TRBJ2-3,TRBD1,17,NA,CASSHGGQGTGTDTQYF,TGTGCCAGCAGCCACGGCGGACAGGGGACGGGCACAGATACGCAGTATTTT
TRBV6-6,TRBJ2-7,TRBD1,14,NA,CASSPTGGTYEQYF,TGTGCCAGCAGTCCGACAGGGGGAACCTACGAGCAGTACTTC
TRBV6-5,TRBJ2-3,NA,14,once,CASRGVGLTDTQYF,TGTGCCAGCAGGGGGGTGGGTCTCACAGATACGCAGTATTTT
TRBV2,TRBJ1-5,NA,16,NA,CASSFTGMWGNQPQHF,TGTGCCAGCAGCTTTACAGGGATGTGGGGCAATCAGCCCCAGCATTTT
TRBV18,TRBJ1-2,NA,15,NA,CASSPETTPYYGYTF,TGTGCCAGCTCACCTGAAACGACACCCTACTATGGCTACACCTTC
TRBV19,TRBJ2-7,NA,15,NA,CASSITGASSYEQYF,TGTGCCAGTAGTATCACGGGGGCCAGCTCCTACGAGCAGTACTTC
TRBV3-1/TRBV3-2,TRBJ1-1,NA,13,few,CASSQIPGTEAFF,TGTGCCAGCAGCCAGATACCGGGGACTGAAGCTTTCTTT
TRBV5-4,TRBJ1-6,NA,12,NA,CASSLGTDTLHF,TGTGCCAGCAGCTTGGGGACAGACACCCTCCACTTT
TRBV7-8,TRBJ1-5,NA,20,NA,CASSSRVVPDRDPTNQPQHF,TGTGCCAGCAGCTCCCGCGTCGTCCCGGATCGGGATCCCACAAATCAGCCCCAGCATTTT
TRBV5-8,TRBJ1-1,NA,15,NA,CASSLSQGPNTEAFF,TGTGCCAGCAGCTTGAGTCAGGGGCCGAACACTGAAGCTTTCTTT
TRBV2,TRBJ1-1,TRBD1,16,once,CASSAHSDRGNTEAFF,TGTGCCAGCAGTGCGCACTCCGACAGGGGAAACACTGAAGCTTTCTTT
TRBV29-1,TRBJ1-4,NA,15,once,CSVATGYEATGKLFF,TGCAGCGTTGCAACCGGGTACGAGGCTACGGGGAAACTGTTTTTT
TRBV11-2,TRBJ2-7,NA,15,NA,CASSFGTPAAYEQYF,TGTGCCAGCAGCTTCGGGACACCGGCTGCCTACGAGCAGTACTTC
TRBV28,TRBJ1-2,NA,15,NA,CASSFIAIALYGYTF,TGTGCCAGCAGTTTTATCGCCATCGCCCTATATGGCTACACCTTC
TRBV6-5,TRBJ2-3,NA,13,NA,CATRSSSTDTQYF,TGTGCTACAAGGTCGTCTAGCACAGATACGCAGTATTTT
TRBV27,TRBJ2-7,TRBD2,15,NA,CASSRSGAISYEQYF,TGTGCCAGCAGCCGAAGCGGGGCCATCTCCTACGAGCAGTACTTC
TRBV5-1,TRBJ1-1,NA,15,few,CASSFLRRENTEAFF,TGCGCCAGCAGCTTTTTAAGGCGGGAGAACACTGAAGCTTTCTTT
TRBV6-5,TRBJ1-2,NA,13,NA,CASGGYGADGYTF,TGTGCCAGCGGGGGTTATGGGGCGGATGGCTACACCTTC
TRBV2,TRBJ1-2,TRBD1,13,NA,CASSVTGNYGYTF,TGTGCCAGCAGTGTGACAGGGAACTATGGCTACACCTTC
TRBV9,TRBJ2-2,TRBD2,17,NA,CASSVGRSGGQDGELFF,TGTGCCAGCAGCGTCGGTCGGAGCGGGGGTCAGGACGGGGAGCTGTTTTTT
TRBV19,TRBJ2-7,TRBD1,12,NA,CVRDRGPYEQYF,TGTGTCAGAGACAGGGGCCCCTACGAGCAGTACTTC